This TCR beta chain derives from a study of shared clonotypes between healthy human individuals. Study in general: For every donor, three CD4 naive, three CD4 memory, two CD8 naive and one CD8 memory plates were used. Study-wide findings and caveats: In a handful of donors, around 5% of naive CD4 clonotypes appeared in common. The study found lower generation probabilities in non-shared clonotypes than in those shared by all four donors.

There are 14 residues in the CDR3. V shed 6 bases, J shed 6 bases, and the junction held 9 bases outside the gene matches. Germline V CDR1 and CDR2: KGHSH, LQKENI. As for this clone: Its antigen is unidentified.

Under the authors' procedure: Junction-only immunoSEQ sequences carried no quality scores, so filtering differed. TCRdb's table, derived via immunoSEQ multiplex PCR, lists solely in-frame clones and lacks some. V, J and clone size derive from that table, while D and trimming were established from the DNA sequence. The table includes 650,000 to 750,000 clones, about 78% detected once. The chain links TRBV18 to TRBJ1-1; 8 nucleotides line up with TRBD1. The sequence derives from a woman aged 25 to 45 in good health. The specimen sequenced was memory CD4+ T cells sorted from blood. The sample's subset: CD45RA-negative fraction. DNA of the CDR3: TGTGCCAGCTCGCGTCAGGGGGCGTTCCCTGAAGCTTTCTTT. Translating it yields CASSRQGAFPEAFF.